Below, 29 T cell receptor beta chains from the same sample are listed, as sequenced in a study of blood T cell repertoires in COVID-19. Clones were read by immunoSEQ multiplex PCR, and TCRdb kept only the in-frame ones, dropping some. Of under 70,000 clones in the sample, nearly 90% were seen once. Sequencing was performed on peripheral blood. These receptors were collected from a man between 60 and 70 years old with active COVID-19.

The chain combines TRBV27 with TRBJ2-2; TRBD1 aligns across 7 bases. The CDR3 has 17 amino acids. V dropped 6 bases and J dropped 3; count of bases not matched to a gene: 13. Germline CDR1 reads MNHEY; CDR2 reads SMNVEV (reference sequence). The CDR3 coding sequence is TGTGCCAGCAGCCGACAGGGATGGGTAGTTGACACCGGGGAGCTGTTTTTT. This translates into CASSRQGWVVDTGELFF.

The CDR3, as DNA: TGTGCCAGCAGCGACGGACAGGGGAGCACAGATACGCAGTATTTT. Its translation is CASSDGQGSTDTQYF. The rearrangement links TRBV7-3 to TRBJ2-3; 9 bases match TRBD1. Germline-derived CDR1 and CDR2 are SGHTA and FQGTGA. J lost 0 bases, V lost 5 bases, and 3 bases had no gene match. The CDR3 totals 15 residues.

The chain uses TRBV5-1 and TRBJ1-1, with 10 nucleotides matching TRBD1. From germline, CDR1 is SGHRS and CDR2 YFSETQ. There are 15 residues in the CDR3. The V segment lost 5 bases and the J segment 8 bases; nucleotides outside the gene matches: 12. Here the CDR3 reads CASSREGQGLDEAFF. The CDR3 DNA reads TGCGCCAGCAGTCGAGAGGGACAGGGGCTAGACGAAGCTTTCTTT.

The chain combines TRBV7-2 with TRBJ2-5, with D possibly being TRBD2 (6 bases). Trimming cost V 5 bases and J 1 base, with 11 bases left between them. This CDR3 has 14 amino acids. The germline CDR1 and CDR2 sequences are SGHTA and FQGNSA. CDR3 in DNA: TGTGCCAGCAGCCGGGACTTAGTCCAAGAGACCCAGTACTTC. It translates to CASSRDLVQETQYF.

The CDR3 spells CASSFNPLDRDEKLFF. The CDR3 bases are TGTGCCAGCAGCTTTAACCCCCTGGACAGGGACGAAAAACTGTTTTTT. The chain carries TRBV7-6 and TRBJ1-4; 8 bases are shared with TRBD1. V lost 3 bases to trimming and J lost 8 bases; unmatched junction nucleotides: 11. Germline V CDR1 and CDR2: SGHVS, FNYEAQ. This CDR3 has 16 amino acids.

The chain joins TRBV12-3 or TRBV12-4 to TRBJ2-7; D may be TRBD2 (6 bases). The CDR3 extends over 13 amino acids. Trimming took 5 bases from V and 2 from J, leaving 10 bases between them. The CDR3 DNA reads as TGTGCCAGCAGTCGGGACTCCGCCTACGAGCAGTACTTC. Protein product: CASSRDSAYEQYF.

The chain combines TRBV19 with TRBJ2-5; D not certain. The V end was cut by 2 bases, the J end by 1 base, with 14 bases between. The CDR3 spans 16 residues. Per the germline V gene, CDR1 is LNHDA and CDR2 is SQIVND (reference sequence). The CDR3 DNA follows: TGTGCCAGTAGTATATCTCACGGCGGATCCCAAGAGACCCAGTACTTC. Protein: CASSISHGGSQETQYF.

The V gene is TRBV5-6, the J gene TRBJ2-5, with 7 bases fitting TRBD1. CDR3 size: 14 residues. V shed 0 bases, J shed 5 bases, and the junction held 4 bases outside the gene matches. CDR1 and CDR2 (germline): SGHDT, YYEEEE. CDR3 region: CASSLGTGDETQYF. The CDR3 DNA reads TGTGCCAGCAGCTTGGGTACAGGGGACGAGACCCAGTACTTC. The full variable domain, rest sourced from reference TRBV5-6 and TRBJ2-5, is DAGVTQSPTHLIKTRGQQVTLRCSPKSGHDTVSWYQQALGQGPQFIFQYYEEEERQRGNFPDRFSGHQFPNYSSELNVNALLLGDSALYLCASSLGTGDETQYFGPGTRLLVL.

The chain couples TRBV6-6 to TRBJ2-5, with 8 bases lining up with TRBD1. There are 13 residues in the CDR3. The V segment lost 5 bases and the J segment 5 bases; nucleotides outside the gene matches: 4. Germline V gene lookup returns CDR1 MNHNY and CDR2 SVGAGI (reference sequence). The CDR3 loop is CASSQGAWETQYF. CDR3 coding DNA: TGTGCCAGCAGTCAGGGGGCTTGGGAGACCCAGTACTTC.

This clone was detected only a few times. CDR3 loop: CATNQGGRGTYEQYF. The CDR3 coding sequence is TGTGCCACCAATCAAGGTGGGAGAGGCACCTACGAGCAGTACTTC. The chain carries TRBV10-3 and TRBJ2-7, with D possibly matching TRBD2 (5 bases). CDR3 size: 15 residues. Trimming removed 10 bases at V and 2 bases at J, with 21 bases between. The germline V gene encodes CDR1 ENHRY and CDR2 SYGVKD.

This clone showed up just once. CDR3 coding DNA: TGTGCCAGCTCACCCGACAGGGTCTATGGCTACACCTTC. Encoded protein: CASSPDRVYGYTF. This chain uses TRBV18 with TRBJ1-2; 7 bases match TRBD1. V lost 3 bases, J lost 4 bases, and 2 bases stayed unmatched. The CDR3 loop spans 13 amino acids. In germline, CDR1 is KGHSH, CDR2 LQKENI. Filled out from reference TRBV18 and TRBJ1-2, the complete variable domain reads NAGVMQNPRHLVRRRGQEARLRCSPMKGHSHVYWYRQLPEEGLKFMVYLQKENIIDESGMPKERFSAEFPKEGPSILRIQQVVRGDSAAYFCASSPDRVYGYTFGSGTRLTVV.

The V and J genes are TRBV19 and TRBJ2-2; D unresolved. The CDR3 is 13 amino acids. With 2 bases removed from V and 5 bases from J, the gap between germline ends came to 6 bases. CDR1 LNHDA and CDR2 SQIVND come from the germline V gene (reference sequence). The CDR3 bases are TGTGCCAGTAGTATACTAAAAACCGGGGAGCTGTTTTTT. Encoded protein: CASSILKTGELFF.

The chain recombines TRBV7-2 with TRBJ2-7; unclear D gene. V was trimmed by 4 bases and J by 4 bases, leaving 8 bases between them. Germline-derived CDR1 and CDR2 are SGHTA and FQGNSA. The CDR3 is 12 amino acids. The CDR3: CASSSDTYEQYF. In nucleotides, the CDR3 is TGTGCCAGCAGCTCAGACACGTACGAGCAGTACTTC.

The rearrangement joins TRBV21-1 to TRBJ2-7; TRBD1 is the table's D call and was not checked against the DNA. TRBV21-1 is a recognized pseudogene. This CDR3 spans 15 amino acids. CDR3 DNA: TGTGCCAGCACCCGATCCGTAGGGGGACCCTACGAGCAGTACTTC. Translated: CASTRSVGGPYEQYF.

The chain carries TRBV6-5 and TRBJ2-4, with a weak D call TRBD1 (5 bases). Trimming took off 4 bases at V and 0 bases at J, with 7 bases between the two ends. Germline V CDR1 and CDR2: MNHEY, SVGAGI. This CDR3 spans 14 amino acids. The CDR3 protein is CASSSRVAKNIQYF. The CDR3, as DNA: TGTGCCAGCAGTTCCAGGGTAGCCAAAAACATTCAGTACTTC.

CDR3 bases: TGTGCCAGCAGTGAAGCAACAGGACAGAATTCACCCCTCCACTTT. It specifies CASSEATGQNSPLHF. This chain joins TRBV6-1 and TRBJ1-6; tentatively, D is TRBD1 (6 bases). The CDR3 has 15 amino acids. Germline-derived CDR1 and CDR2 are MNHNS and SASEGT. V lost 0 bases and J 7 bases, leaving 10 bases between the germline ends.

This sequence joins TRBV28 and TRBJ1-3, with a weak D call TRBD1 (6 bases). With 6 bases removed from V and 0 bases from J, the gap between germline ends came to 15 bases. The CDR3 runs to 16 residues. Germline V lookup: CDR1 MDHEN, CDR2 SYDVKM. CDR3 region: CASRSGQGNSGNTIYF. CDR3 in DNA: TGTGCCAGCAGATCAGGGCAGGGGAACTCTGGAAACACCATATATTTT. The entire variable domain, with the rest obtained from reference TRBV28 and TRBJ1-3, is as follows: DVKVTQSSRYLVKRTGEKVFLECVQDMDHENMFWYRQDPGLGLRLIYFSYDVKMKEKGDIPEGYSVSREKKERFSLILESASTNQTSMYLCASRSGQGNSGNTIYFGEGSWLTVV.

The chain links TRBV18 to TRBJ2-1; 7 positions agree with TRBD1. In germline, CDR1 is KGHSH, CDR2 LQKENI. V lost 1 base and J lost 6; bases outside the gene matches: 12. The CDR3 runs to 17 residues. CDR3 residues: CASSPRSVGTAFNEQFF. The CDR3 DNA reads TGTGCCAGCTCACCACGATCTGTCGGGACAGCGTTCAATGAGCAGTTCTTC.

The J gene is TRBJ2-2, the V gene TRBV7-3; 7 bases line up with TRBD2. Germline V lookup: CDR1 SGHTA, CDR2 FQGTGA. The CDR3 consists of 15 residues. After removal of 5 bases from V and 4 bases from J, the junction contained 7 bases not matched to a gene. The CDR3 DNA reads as TGTGCCAGCAGCCCAGCTAGCGGCATCACCGGGGAGCTGTTTTTT. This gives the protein CASSPASGITGELFF.

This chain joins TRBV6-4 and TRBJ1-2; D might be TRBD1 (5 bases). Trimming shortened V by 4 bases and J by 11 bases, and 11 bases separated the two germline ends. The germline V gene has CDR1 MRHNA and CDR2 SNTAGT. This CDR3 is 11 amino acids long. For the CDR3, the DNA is TGTGCCAGCAGTGCCGGGGGGAAGTACACCTTC. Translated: CASSAGGKYTF.

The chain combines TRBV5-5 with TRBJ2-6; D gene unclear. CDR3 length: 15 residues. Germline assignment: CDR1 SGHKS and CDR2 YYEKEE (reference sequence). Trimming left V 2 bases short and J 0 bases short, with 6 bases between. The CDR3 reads CASSFRGSGANVLTF. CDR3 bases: TGTGCCAGCAGCTTCCGAGGCTCTGGGGCCAACGTCCTGACTTTC.

The CDR3 DNA reads TGTGCCAGCAGTGAAGGGACACAGATACCTTCCTACGAGCAGTACTTC. Its translation: CASSEGTQIPSYEQYF. This chain connects TRBV6-1 to TRBJ2-7; a weak D match, TRBD1 (5 bases). The CDR3 runs to 16 residues. The V gene lost 1 base and the J gene lost 1 base, with 14 bases spanning the gap. Germline loops: CDR1 MNHNS, CDR2 SASEGT.

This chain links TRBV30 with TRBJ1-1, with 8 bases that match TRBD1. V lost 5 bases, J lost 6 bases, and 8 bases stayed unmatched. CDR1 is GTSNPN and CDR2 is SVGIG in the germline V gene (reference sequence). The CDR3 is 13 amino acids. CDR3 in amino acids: CAWAGQGGSEAFF. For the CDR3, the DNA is TGTGCCTGGGCAGGACAGGGAGGATCTGAAGCTTTCTTT.

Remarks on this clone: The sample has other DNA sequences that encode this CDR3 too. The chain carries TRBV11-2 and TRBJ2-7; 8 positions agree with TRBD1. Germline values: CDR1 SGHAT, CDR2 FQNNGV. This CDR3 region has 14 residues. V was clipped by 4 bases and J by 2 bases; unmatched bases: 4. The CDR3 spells CASSSGTGTYEQYF. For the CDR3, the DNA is TGTGCCAGCAGCTCCGGGACAGGAACCTACGAGCAGTACTTC.

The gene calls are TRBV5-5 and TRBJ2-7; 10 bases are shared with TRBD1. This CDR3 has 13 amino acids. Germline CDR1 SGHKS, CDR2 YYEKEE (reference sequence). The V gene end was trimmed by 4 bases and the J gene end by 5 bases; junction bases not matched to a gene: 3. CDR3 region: CASSDRGLHEQYF. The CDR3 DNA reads TGTGCCAGCAGCGACAGGGGGCTCCACGAGCAGTACTTC.

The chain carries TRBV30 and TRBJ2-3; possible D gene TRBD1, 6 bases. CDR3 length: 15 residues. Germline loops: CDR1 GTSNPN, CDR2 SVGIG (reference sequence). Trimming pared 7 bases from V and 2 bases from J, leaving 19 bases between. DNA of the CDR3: TGTGCCTACGAATGGGGGACAACCTCCACAGATACGCAGTATTTT. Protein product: CAYEWGTTSTDTQYF.

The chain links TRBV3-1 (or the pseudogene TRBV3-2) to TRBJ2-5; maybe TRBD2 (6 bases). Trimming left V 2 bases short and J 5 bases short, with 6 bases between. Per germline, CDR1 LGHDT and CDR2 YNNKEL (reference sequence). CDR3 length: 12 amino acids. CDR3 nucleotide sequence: TGTGCCAGCAGCCAACGGGGGGAGACCCAGTACTTC. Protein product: CASSQRGETQYF.

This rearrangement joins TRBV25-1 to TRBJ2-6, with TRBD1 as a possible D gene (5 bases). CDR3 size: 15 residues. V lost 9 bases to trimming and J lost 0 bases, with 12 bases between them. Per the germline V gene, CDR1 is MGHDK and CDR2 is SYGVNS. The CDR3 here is CASSDSRSGANVLTF. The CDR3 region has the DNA TGTGCCAGTTCTGACAGCCGCTCTGGGGCCAACGTCCTGACTTTC.

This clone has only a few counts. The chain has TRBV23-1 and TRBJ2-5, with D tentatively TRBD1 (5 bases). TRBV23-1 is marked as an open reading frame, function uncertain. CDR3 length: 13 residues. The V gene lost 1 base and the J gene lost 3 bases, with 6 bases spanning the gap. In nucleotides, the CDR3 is TGCGCCAGCAGTCAATTACAGGAAGAGACCCAGTACTTC. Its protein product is CASSQLQEETQYF.